The 12 T cell receptor beta chains presented below share a single source sample, sequenced in a study of neurological immune-mediated disorders. TCRdb re-analysed the 5' RACE reads in MiXCR, keeping a single row per CDR3 protein. This table has tens of thousands of distinct CDR3 sequences, 3.4% appearing once. The sequenced sample consisted of PBMCs. All receptors come from a man between 40 and 49 years old with multiple sclerosis.

This clonotype showed up many times. J is TRBJ1-2 and V is TRBV20-1; D remains ambiguous. The V gene lost 6 bases and the J gene lost 7 bases, with 12 bases spanning the gap. Germline V lookup: CDR1 DFQATT, CDR2 SNEGSKA (reference sequence). The CDR3 totals 11 residues. This CDR3 is CSAIRTGGYTF. The CDR3 DNA reads TGCAGTGCCATTCGGACTGGTGGCTACACCTTC.

This clonotype has at least ten counts. The chain links TRBV12-3 or TRBV12-4 to TRBJ1-1; tentatively, D is TRBD1 (6 bases). V was clipped by 7 bases and J by 0 bases, with 12 bases between them. The CDR3 consists of 14 residues. CDR3: CASIEQGLNTEAFF. CDR3 nucleotides: TGTGCCAGCATCGAACAGGGCCTGAACACTGAAGCTTTCTTT.

This clonotype was observed many times. The J gene is TRBJ2-7, the V gene TRBV5-5, with 7 bases identical to TRBD1. Germline V gene data show CDR1 as SGHKS and CDR2 as YYEKEE (reference sequence). This CDR3 is built from 14 residues. V trimming: 5 bases; J trimming: 7 bases; junction bases outside the gene matches: 12. CDR3 coding DNA: TGTGCCAGCAGTTCGGACAGGCCGCGACCGGAGCAGTACTTC. Its translation is CASSSDRPRPEQYF.

This clonotype was seen at least ten times. The V gene is TRBV20-1, the J gene TRBJ2-3, with D maybe TRBD2 (5 bases). The CDR3 has 13 residues. V gave up 6 bases and J gave up 2 bases, with 12 bases separating them. In germline, CDR1 is DFQATT, CDR2 SNEGSKA (reference sequence). CDR3: CSAPRAITDTQYF. The DNA for the CDR3 is TGCAGTGCCCCGCGGGCTATCACAGATACGCAGTATTTT.

This clonotype was recorded many times. V and J are TRBV5-1 and TRBJ2-5, with D tentatively TRBD1 (6 bases). The V end lost 0 bases, the J end lost 2 bases, and 8 bases lay between the germline ends. This CDR3 comprises 14 residues. CDR1 is SGHRS, CDR2 YFSETQ, per germline. CDR3 DNA: TGCGCCAGCAGCTTGGGGACAGCACAAGAGACCCAGTACTTC. Translating gives CASSLGTAQETQYF. The whole variable domain, filled in from reference TRBV5-1 and TRBJ2-5, reads KAGVTQTPRYLIKTRGQQVTLSCSPISGHRSVSWYQQTPGQGLQFLFEYFSETQRNKGNFPGRFSGRQFSNSRSEMNVSTLELGDSALYLCASSLGTAQETQYFGPGTRLLVL.

The table lists this clonotype with many counts. The rearrangement uses TRBV20-1 and TRBJ1-2; D may be TRBD1 (5 bases). The germline CDR1 and CDR2 sequences are DFQATT and SNEGSKA (reference sequence). The CDR3 length is 14 residues. The V end lost 0 bases, the J end lost 2 bases, and 10 bases lay between the germline ends. For the CDR3, the DNA is TGCAGTGCTAGAGATAGGACATTAAACTATGGCTACACCTTC. Its translation is CSARDRTLNYGYTF.

This clonotype was detected many times. J is TRBJ2-4 and V is TRBV21-1; TRBD1, the D gene given by the table, was not confirmed from the DNA. TRBV21-1 is tagged as a pseudogene. This CDR3 contains 21 residues. Here the CDR3 DNA reads TGTGCCAGCAGCAAAGACCTCAGGGGTCACCTTTTCCTCTTAGCCAAAAACATTCAGTACTTC. Encoded protein: CASSKDLRGHLFLLAKNIQYF.

This clonotype was recorded at least ten times. The genes are TRBV5-5 and TRBJ2-2, with unresolved D. Germline CDR1 reads SGHKS; CDR2 reads YYEKEE (reference sequence). The CDR3 spans 17 residues. Trimming pared 0 bases from V and 0 bases from J, leaving 12 bases between. In nucleotides, the CDR3 is TGTGCCAGCAGCTTGGACGTAGGTTTTGCGAACACCGGGGAGCTGTTTTTT. This gives the protein CASSLDVGFANTGELFF.

In this sample, this clonotype turned up many times. J is TRBJ2-3 and V is TRBV15; 7 bases map to TRBD1. Trimming removed 3 bases from V and 5 bases from J; junction bases left unmatched: 5. The CDR3 contains 14 residues. CDR1 and CDR2 (germline): LNHNV, YYDKDF (reference sequence). The CDR3 spells CATSSHRGGDTQYF. DNA for the CDR3: TGTGCCACCAGCAGCCACAGGGGTGGAGATACGCAGTATTTT.

The chain employs TRBV30 and TRBJ1-6; TRBD1 matches 9 bases. Looked up from germline, CDR1 is GTSNPN and CDR2 is SVGIG (reference sequence). The CDR3 spans 14 residues. The J segment lost 9 bases and the V segment lost 2 bases, leaving 5 bases of the junction unmatched. CDR3 protein: CAWSTGQGISPLHF. CDR3 DNA sequence: TGTGCCTGGAGTACCGGACAGGGGATTTCACCCCTCCACTTT.

With respect to this clonotype: A junction end diverges from the germline sequence, so it may reflect a read error. This sequence joins TRBV6-6 and TRBJ1-1; tentative D call: TRBD1 (6 bases). The V gene's germline CDR1 is MNHNY and CDR2 SVGAGI (reference sequence). The CDR3 is made up of 14 amino acids. CDR3 in amino acids: CASRAFRGNSEAFF. The CDR3 region has the DNA TGTGCCAGCAGGGCATTTAGGGGGAACAGTGAAGCTTTCTTT.

In this sample, this clonotype turned up many times. The chain joins TRBV9 to TRBJ2-3; D could derive from TRBD1 or TRBD2 (5 bases each). V was cut by 3 bases and J by 1 base, with 9 bases left in between. The length of the CDR3 is 14 residues. Germline V lookup: CDR1 SGDLS, CDR2 YYNGEE. The CDR3 DNA reads as TGTGCCAGCAGCGCCCCGGGACGCACAGATACGCAGTATTTT. Its protein product is CASSAPGRTDTQYF.